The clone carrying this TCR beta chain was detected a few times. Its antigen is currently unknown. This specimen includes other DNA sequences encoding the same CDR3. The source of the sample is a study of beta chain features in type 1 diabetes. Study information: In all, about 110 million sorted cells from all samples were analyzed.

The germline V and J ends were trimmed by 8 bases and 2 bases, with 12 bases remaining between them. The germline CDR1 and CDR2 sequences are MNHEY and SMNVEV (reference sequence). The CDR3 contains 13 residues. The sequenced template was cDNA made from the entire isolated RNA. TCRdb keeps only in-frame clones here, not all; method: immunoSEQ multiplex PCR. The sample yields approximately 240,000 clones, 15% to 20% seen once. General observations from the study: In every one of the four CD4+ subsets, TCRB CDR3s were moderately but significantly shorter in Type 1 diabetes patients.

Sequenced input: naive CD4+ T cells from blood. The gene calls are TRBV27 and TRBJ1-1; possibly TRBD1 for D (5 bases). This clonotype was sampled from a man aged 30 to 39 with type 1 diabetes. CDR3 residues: CASRGTANTEAFF. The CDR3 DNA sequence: TGTGCCAGCCGAGGGACGGCTAACACTGAAGCTTTCTTT.